A single sample is the source of the 26 T cell receptor beta chains below, sequenced in a study of CD8+CD57+ T cells in acquired aplastic anemia. The authors sequenced patients whose flow cytometry had shown CD8+CD57+ cell expansion. Researchers used genomic DNA as the template to profile TCR beta VDJ and CDR3. TCRdb redid the calling of the reads with MiXCR, one entry per CDR3 protein. The profile shows just over 150,000 distinct CDR3 sequences, 40% to 50% of them singletons. The sample consisted of sorted CD4+, CD8+, or CD8+CD57+ T cells (not recorded which) from PBMCs. These receptors were obtained from a human donor with aplastic anemia.

This chain connects TRBV12-3 or TRBV12-4 to TRBJ2-1; TRBD2 might be the D (5 bases). Trimming left V 8 bases short and J 9 bases short, with 11 bases between. This CDR3 has 11 amino acids. CDR3 sequence (DNA): TGTGCCAGCGGTTCTGCGGGTGAGCAGTTCTTC. Translating gives CASGSAGEQFF.

This clonotype was picked up many times. The chain joins TRBV20-1 to TRBJ1-2, with 10 bases aligning to TRBD1. CDR1 and CDR2 from the germline V gene are DFQATT and SNEGSKA (reference sequence). V was pared by 4 bases and J by 7 bases, with 3 bases of the junction left unmatched. The CDR3 extends over 12 amino acids. The CDR3 DNA reads as TGCAGTGCTATTTGGGACAGGGGTGGCTACACCTTC. Protein product: CSAIWDRGGYTF.

This clonotype was observed many times. The chain uses TRBV29-1 and TRBJ2-1; TRBD2 is a possible D gene (6 bases). Germline CDR1 reads SQVTM; CDR2 reads ANQGSEA. Trimming shortened V by 6 bases and J by 5 bases, and 11 bases separated the two germline ends. The CDR3 runs 12 residues. CDR3 in amino acids: CSVPLANNEQFF. Here the CDR3 DNA reads TGCAGCGTCCCCCTAGCGAACAATGAGCAGTTCTTC.

This sequence joins TRBV10-3 and TRBJ1-5; D possibly corresponds to TRBD1 (5 bases). The V gene's germline CDR1 is ENHRY and CDR2 SYGVKD. CDR3 length: 15 residues. The V and J ends lost 3 bases and 6 bases respectively, with 15 bases between them. The CDR3 spells CAISDSQGSGQPQHF. CDR3 sequence (DNA): TGTGCCATCAGTGATTCCCAGGGTTCAGGTCAGCCCCAGCATTTT.

In DNA form, the CDR3 reads TGTGCCAGCAGTGGAGACAGGGGGCAAGGGCCCGGGGAGCTGTTTTTT. Translation gives CASSGDRGQGPGELFF. The chain is built from TRBV25-1 and TRBJ2-2; TRBD1 matches 10 bases. The CDR3 runs to 16 residues. The V gene's germline CDR1 is MGHDK and CDR2 SYGVNS. The junction had 8 bases not matched to a gene; V was cut back by 4 bases and J by 6 bases.

This clonotype was seen only once. The gene calls are TRBV2 and TRBJ1-1; D is unclear. From germline, CDR1 is SNHLY and CDR2 FYNNEI. V lost 7 bases to trimming and J lost 0 bases, with 15 bases between them. The CDR3 sequence is 15 residues long. The CDR3 protein is CASMDLTGMNTEAFF. CDR3 DNA sequence: TGTGCCAGCATGGACCTTACGGGGATGAACACTGAAGCTTTCTTT. The whole variable domain, remainder taken from reference TRBV2 and TRBJ1-1, is EPEVTQTPSHQVTQMGQEVILRCVPISNHLYFYWYRQILGQKVEFLVSFYNNEISEKSEIFDDQFSVERPDGSNFTLKIRSTKLEDSAMYFCASMDLTGMNTEAFFGQGTRLTVV.

The table lists this clonotype with many counts. The genes are TRBV7-2 and TRBJ2-5; 10 bases are shared with TRBD1. The germline CDR1 and CDR2 sequences are SGHTA and FQGNSA. CDR3 length equals 17 residues. With 1 base clipped from V and 9 bases from J, the junction kept 14 bases outside the gene matches. The CDR3 reads CASSLGFPGQGPSAQYF. CDR3 sequence (DNA): TGTGCCAGCAGCTTAGGGTTTCCGGGACAGGGGCCGTCAGCCCAGTACTTC.

Turning to this clonotype: Compared with germline, one end of the junction differs, possibly owing to a read error. V gene TRBV7-9 combines with J gene TRBJ2-3; 9 bases match TRBD1. The CDR3 loop spans 14 amino acids. From germline, CDR1 is SEHNR and CDR2 FQNEAQ (reference sequence). CDR3 sequence (DNA): TGTGCCAGCAGCTTCGCCGCGAAAGGGACAGGGTCGGGTTTT. Its translation is CASSFAAKGTGSGF.

The genes are TRBV6-7 and TRBJ2-1; D uncertain. TRBV6-7 is an open reading frame whose function is uncertain. V dropped 0 bases and J dropped 3 bases, with 9 bases sitting between them. The CDR3 length is 15 residues. In nucleotides, the CDR3 is TGTGCCAGCAGTTACTCGATAGACGTCTACAATGAGCAGTTCTTC. Its translation: CASSYSIDVYNEQFF.

This clonotype was counted between two and nine times. The rearrangement links TRBV2 to TRBJ1-5; no clear D gene. V lost 4 bases to trimming and J lost 3 bases, with 10 bases between them. The CDR3 contains 14 residues. Per the germline V gene, CDR1 is SNHLY and CDR2 is FYNNEI. The DNA of the CDR3 is TGTGCCAGCAGTGCGGGGAGATACAATCAGCCCCAGCATTTT. Residues: CASSAGRYNQPQHF. The complete variable domain, with remaining parts taken from reference TRBV2 and TRBJ1-5, reads EPEVTQTPSHQVTQMGQEVILRCVPISNHLYFYWYRQILGQKVEFLVSFYNNEISEKSEIFDDQFSVERPDGSNFTLKIRSTKLEDSAMYFCASSAGRYNQPQHFGDGTRLSIL.

Many counts were recorded for this clonotype. The chain is built from TRBV5-4 and TRBJ1-1; 11 bases match TRBD1. Germline V lookup: CDR1 SGHNT, CDR2 YYREEE (reference sequence). The CDR3 sequence is 12 residues long. The CDR3 sequence is CATGTGGFVAFF. The DNA of the CDR3 is TGTGCGACCGGGACAGGGGGTTTTGTAGCTTTCTTT.

V usage is TRBV24-1 and J usage is TRBJ2-3; no clear D. This CDR3 comprises 14 residues. V lost 0 bases and J 6 bases, leaving 9 bases between the germline ends. Germline CDR1 KGHDR, CDR2 SFDVKD. The CDR3 nucleotides are TGTGCCACCAGTGATTTGGACTTCGAGGATACGCAGTATTTT. It is translated as CATSDLDFEDTQYF.

This clonotype was counted many times. The rearrangement joins TRBV4-1 to TRBJ2-2, with unresolved D. V was shortened by 3 bases and J by 7 bases, with 12 bases between the two germline ends. The germline gives CDR1 MGHRA, CDR2 YSYEKL. The CDR3 contains 14 residues. CDR3 nucleotide sequence: TGCGCCAGCAGCCAGGCCTGGAGAAGCGGGGAGCTGTTTTTT. It is translated as CASSQAWRSGELFF.

The rearrangement joins TRBV29-1 to TRBJ2-5, with a tentative D call TRBD2 (5 bases). The CDR3 has 12 residues. V was trimmed by 8 bases and J by 0 bases, leaving 10 bases between them. The V gene's germline CDR1 is SQVTM and CDR2 ANQGSEA. This CDR3 is CSISGNQETQYF. The CDR3 region has the DNA TGCAGCATCTCCGGGAACCAAGAGACCCAGTACTTC.

This clonotype has a count of ten or more. The V and J genes are TRBV12-3 or TRBV12-4 and TRBJ1-2, with D tentatively TRBD1 (5 bases). The CDR3 consists of 12 residues. Trimming shortened V by 9 bases and J by 8 bases, and 16 bases separated the two germline ends. CDR3 nucleotides: TGTGCCAGTCTTGGGACTATCTGGGGCTACACCTTC. As protein: CASLGTIWGYTF.

This clonotype has at least ten counts. The chain has TRBV15 and TRBJ1-2, with 8 bases identical to TRBD1. Germline CDR1 LNHNV, CDR2 YYDKDF (reference sequence). V was pared by 3 bases and J by 9 bases, with 9 bases of the junction left unmatched. There are 14 residues in the CDR3. The CDR3 DNA reads TGTGCCACCAGCAGGAATCCGACAGGGGAGAGCTACACCTTC. Its protein product is CATSRNPTGESYTF. The variable domain in full, completed from reference TRBV15 and TRBJ1-2, reads DAMVIQNPRYQVTQFGKPVTLSCSQTLNHNVMYWYQQKSSQAPKLLFHYYDKDFNNEADTPDNFQSRRPNTSFCFLDIRSPGLGDTAMYLCATSRNPTGESYTFGSGTRLTVV.

This clonotype showed up many times. The chain joins TRBV11-2 to TRBJ2-3; D is unclear. V gave up 0 bases and J gave up 5 bases, with 12 bases separating them. The CDR3 is 15 amino acids. The germline gives CDR1 SGHAT, CDR2 FQNNGV. The CDR3 here is CASSLEWASLDTQYF. CDR3 nucleotides: TGTGCCAGCAGCTTAGAGTGGGCTTCCTTAGATACGCAGTATTTT.

This sequence joins TRBV20-1 and TRBJ1-2, with D possibly being TRBD1 (5 bases). The CDR3 length is 14 residues. The V gene's germline CDR1 is DFQATT and CDR2 SNEGSKA (reference sequence). Trimming removed 1 base at V and 8 bases at J, with 17 bases between. CDR3 sequence (DNA): TGCAGTGCTAGAGCTACTGACAGTCTTTGGGGCTACACCTTC. Its translation is CSARATDSLWGYTF.

The J gene is TRBJ2-1, the V gene TRBV7-8; D possibly matches TRBD1 or TRBD2 (6 bases each). Germline CDR1 SGHVS, CDR2 FQNEAQ. This CDR3 is built from 12 residues. V was cut by 1 base and J by 9 bases, with 7 bases left in between. CDR3 DNA: TGTGCCAGCAGCTTAGAGGGGGGTGAGCAGTTCTTC. This gives the protein CASSLEGGEQFF.

This clonotype was recorded many times. V and J are TRBV12-3 or TRBV12-4 and TRBJ2-7, with TRBD2 matching over 7 bases. J lost 3 bases, V lost 6 bases, and 8 bases had no gene match. The CDR3 contains 14 residues. CDR3 amino acids: CASSKERGSYEQYF. Here the CDR3 DNA reads TGTGCCAGCAGCAAAGAGCGGGGCAGCTACGAGCAGTACTTC.

The J gene is TRBJ2-5, the V gene TRBV7-2; tentative D call: TRBD2 (5 bases). V shed 8 bases and J shed 3 bases, with 10 bases lying between them. CDR1 is SGHTA and CDR2 is FQGNSA in the germline V gene. The length of the CDR3 is 12 residues. The CDR3 region has the DNA TGTGCCAGCGGGAGCAGGAAAGAGACCCAGTACTTC. Translation: CASGSRKETQYF.

The CDR3 DNA is TGCGCCAGCAGCTTGCCGGACAGCTACGAGCAGTACTTC. This codes for CASSLPDSYEQYF. The J gene is TRBJ2-7, the V gene TRBV5-1; possible D gene TRBD1, 6 bases. CDR1 and CDR2 (germline): SGHRS, YFSETQ. This CDR3 has 13 residues. The V end lost 1 base, the J end lost 3 bases, and 8 bases lay between the germline ends.

This sequence joins TRBV7-6 and TRBJ2-7; D might be TRBD1 (5 bases). V lost 1 base, J lost 3 bases, and 10 bases lay in between. The V gene's germline CDR1 is SGHVS and CDR2 FNYEAQ. The CDR3 sequence is 14 residues long. CDR3 nucleotide sequence: TGTGCCAGCAGCTTAGGACAGCAAAACTACGAGCAGTACTTC. Its protein is CASSLGQQNYEQYF.

This clonotype was detected once. The rearrangement uses TRBV10-3 and TRBJ1-5, with TRBD1 identical over 10 bases. Germline V CDR1 and CDR2: ENHRY, SYGVKD. Trimming at V came to 7 bases and at J to 5 bases, leaving 2 bases not matched to a gene. There are 13 residues in the CDR3. The CDR3 region has the DNA TGTGCCATCAATGACAGGGGGCATCAGCCCCAGCATTTT. Translating gives CAINDRGHQPQHF.

The chain couples TRBV24-1 to TRBJ1-6; TRBD1 matches 10 bases. V dropped 7 bases and J dropped 10; count of bases not matched to a gene: 6. Germline V CDR1 and CDR2: KGHDR, SFDVKD. The CDR3 sequence is 14 residues long. CDR3 sequence: CATRGTGEMSPLHF. CDR3 sequence (DNA): TGTGCCACCAGGGGGACAGGGGAGATGTCACCCCTCCACTTT.

This chain links TRBV7-6 with TRBJ2-3; D ambiguous. The germline CDR1 and CDR2 sequences are SGHVS and FNYEAQ. The ends were cut back, 1 base at V and 0 bases at J, with 11 bases in the middle. The CDR3 length is 16 residues. The CDR3 loop reads CASSLGLITSTDTQYF. The CDR3 DNA reads as TGTGCCAGCAGCTTAGGACTGATAACTAGCACAGATACGCAGTATTTT.